A single sample is the source of the 26 T cell receptor beta chains below, sequenced in a study of technical replicates of blood from four donors. Using immunoSEQ multiplex PCR, the repertoire was profiled, and TCRdb retains in-frame clones only, with some absent. This table has just over 75,000 clones, 85% to 95% appearing once. The sample taken for sequencing was T cells isolated from PBMCs. Receptors originate from a human donor in good health.

This clone has a single count. The J gene is TRBJ1-3, the V gene TRBV7-2; D remains unclear. Germline CDR1 and CDR2: SGHTA and FQGNSA. Between the trimmed V and J ends, which lost 1 base and 0 bases, there was a span of 10 bases. The length of the CDR3 is 16 residues. For the CDR3, the DNA is TGTGCCAGCAGCTTAGGGACTTGGAGCTCTGGAAACACCATATATTTT. It encodes CASSLGTWSSGNTIYF.

The chain links TRBV6-5 to TRBJ1-1, with D possibly TRBD1 on 6 matching bases. This CDR3 region has 11 residues. Deletions cut 7 bases from V and 6 bases from J, with 9 bases between. The V gene's germline CDR1 is MNHEY and CDR2 SVGAGI. DNA for the CDR3: TGTGCCAGCATAGGGGGGGCTGAAGCTTTCTTT. Encoded protein: CASIGGAEAFF.

This clone was counted a single time. The sample holds other DNA sequences that translate to the same CDR3. The rearrangement links TRBV5-1 to TRBJ2-7; possible D gene TRBD1, 6 bases. In germline, CDR1 is SGHRS, CDR2 YFSETQ. V was cut by 1 base and J by 4 bases, with 6 bases left in between. The CDR3 length is 12 residues. The CDR3 spells CASSLTGYEQYF. The CDR3 bases are TGCGCCAGCAGCTTGACAGGGTACGAGCAGTACTTC.

The chain combines TRBV28 with TRBJ1-4; possibly TRBD1 for D (5 bases). Trimming left V 10 bases short and J 8 bases short, with 17 bases between. The CDR3 contains 13 residues. The germline V gene has CDR1 MDHEN and CDR2 SYDVKM. The CDR3 loop reads CATETAGGEKLFF. The CDR3 DNA reads as TGTGCCACCGAGACAGCAGGAGGGGAAAAACTGTTTTTT.

The chain joins TRBV20-1 to TRBJ2-7; D call uncertain. CDR3 length equals 11 residues. Trimming pared 6 bases from V and 7 bases from J, leaving 13 bases between. Per the germline V gene, CDR1 is DFQATT and CDR2 is SNEGSKA (reference sequence). CDR3 nucleotides: TGCAGTGCCCGCCCTAATACGGAGCAGTACTTC. Protein sequence: CSARPNTEQYF.

The chain is built from TRBV28 and TRBJ2-1; D call uncertain. The CDR3 contains 13 residues. In germline, CDR1 is MDHEN, CDR2 SYDVKM. Between the trimmed V and J ends, which lost 7 bases and 0 bases, there was a span of 7 bases. In DNA, the CDR3 is TGTGCCAGCACACAGAGCTCCTACAATGAGCAGTTCTTC. Protein: CASTQSSYNEQFF.

The chain couples TRBV30 to TRBJ2-3; D might be TRBD2 (5 bases). The CDR3 is 13 residues long. V lost 1 base to trimming and J lost 6 bases, with 11 bases between them. The germline CDR1 and CDR2 sequences are GTSNPN and SVGIG (reference sequence). CDR3 in amino acids: CAWSDGVKDTQYF. Written as DNA, the CDR3 is TGTGCCTGGAGTGACGGGGTAAAGGATACGCAGTATTTT.

The chain couples TRBV14 to TRBJ2-7; D possibly corresponds to TRBD2 (5 bases). The germline V gene encodes CDR1 SGHDN and CDR2 FVKESK. The CDR3 length is 15 residues. Between the trimmed V and J ends, which lost 3 bases and 2 bases, there was a span of 14 bases. The CDR3 protein is CASSHARAGPYEQYF. For the CDR3, the DNA is TGTGCCAGCAGCCATGCGCGGGCGGGCCCCTACGAGCAGTACTTC.

The DNA of the CDR3 is TGTGCCAGCAGCGGAACTACAACTAATGAAAAACTGTTTTTT. It is translated as CASSGTTTNEKLFF. The chain recombines TRBV9 with TRBJ1-4, with unresolved D. CDR3 length equals 14 residues. CDR1 and CDR2 (germline): SGDLS, YYNGEE. Deletions cut 3 bases from V and 0 bases from J, with 6 bases between.

The gene calls are TRBV7-9 and TRBJ2-1; D not resolved. V was clipped by 0 bases and J by 7 bases, with 7 bases between them. The CDR3 has 13 amino acids. CDR1 is SEHNR, CDR2 FQNEAQ, per germline (reference sequence). CDR3: CASSLALRNEQFF. The CDR3 bases are TGTGCCAGCAGCTTAGCGCTTCGGAATGAGCAGTTCTTC.

This chain uses TRBV4-3 with TRBJ2-1; no clear D. Germline V gene data show CDR1 as LGHNA and CDR2 as YSLEER. V dropped 0 bases and J dropped 5 bases, with 11 bases sitting between them. CDR3 length: 15 amino acids. CDR3 residues: CASSQESYYNNEQFF. In DNA form, the CDR3 reads TGCGCCAGCAGCCAAGAGTCATACTACAACAATGAGCAGTTCTTC.

The chain uses TRBV4-1 and TRBJ1-3; TRBD1 matches 9 bases. Germline loops: CDR1 MGHRA, CDR2 YSYEKL. V trimming: 5 bases; J trimming: 0 bases; junction bases outside the gene matches: 11. The CDR3 consists of 18 residues. CDR3 in DNA: TGCGCCAGCAGCTCCCGGGACAGGGCGATGAGCTCTGGAAACACCATATATTTT. This sequence encodes CASSSRDRAMSSGNTIYF.

V is TRBV4-1 and J is TRBJ2-7; D unclear. CDR1 and CDR2 from the germline V gene are MGHRA and YSYEKL. The CDR3 covers 15 residues. V was shortened by 1 base and J by 3 bases, with 13 bases between the two germline ends. Written as DNA, the CDR3 is TGCGCCAGCAGCCAAGGATTATTAGGAGACTACGAGCAGTACTTC. Its translation is CASSQGLLGDYEQYF.

This chain connects TRBV5-1 to TRBJ1-4; D is undetermined. CDR1 and CDR2 (germline): SGHRS, YFSETQ. The CDR3 has 13 amino acids. The V end lost 5 bases, the J end lost 2 bases, and 7 bases lay between the germline ends. Written as DNA, the CDR3 is TGCGCCAGCAGGGGAGCGACTAATGAAAAACTGTTTTTT. It yields the protein CASRGATNEKLFF.

This sequence joins TRBV15 and TRBJ1-2; 7 nucleotides match TRBD1. Germline lookup yields CDR1 LNHNV and CDR2 YYDKDF (reference sequence). The V and J ends lost 4 bases and 4 bases, in that order; junction bases with no gene match: 12. This CDR3 is 16 amino acids long. The CDR3 here is CATSKTGGEGAYGYTF. The CDR3, as DNA: TGTGCCACCAGCAAAACTGGGGGCGAGGGGGCCTATGGCTACACCTTC.

V is TRBV7-6 and J is TRBJ2-5; D gene ambiguous. Germline assignment: CDR1 SGHVS and CDR2 FNYEAQ. The CDR3 has 15 amino acids. V was shortened by 0 bases and J by 0 bases, with 8 bases between the two germline ends. Written as DNA, the CDR3 is TGTGCCAGCAGCTTAGCGGTCAGGTACCAAGAGACCCAGTACTTC. Its protein is CASSLAVRYQETQYF.

The chain carries TRBV5-4 and TRBJ2-5, with 11 bases aligning to TRBD2. V lost 3 bases and J lost 2; bases outside the gene matches: 3. The CDR3 contains 15 residues. CDR1 is SGHNT and CDR2 is YYREEE in the germline V gene (reference sequence). Here the CDR3 reads CASSSGLAEQETQYF. The CDR3 coding sequence is TGTGCCAGCAGCTCGGGACTAGCGGAACAAGAGACCCAGTACTTC. Combining the CDR3 with reference TRBV5-4 and TRBJ2-5 gives the whole variable domain ETGVTQSPTHLIKTRGQQVTLRCSSQSGHNTVSWYQQALGQGPQFIFQYYREEENGRGNFPPRFSGLQFPNYSSELNVNALELDDSALYLCASSSGLAEQETQYFGPGTRLLVL.

V gene TRBV7-3 combines with J gene TRBJ1-2; possible D gene TRBD1, 6 bases. Germline assignment: CDR1 SGHTA and CDR2 FQGTGA. V was trimmed by 1 base and J by 4 bases, leaving 10 bases between them. There are 14 residues in the CDR3. The CDR3 nucleotides read TGTGCCAGCAGCTTAAGCCAGGACAGCTATGGCTACACCTTC. Its translation is CASSLSQDSYGYTF.

V usage is TRBV5-4 and J usage is TRBJ1-2, with D uncertain. Germline lookup yields CDR1 SGHNT and CDR2 YYREEE (reference sequence). The CDR3 is 13 residues long. The germline V and J ends were trimmed by 2 bases and 6 bases, with 11 bases remaining between them. The CDR3: CASSFTISNGYTF. CDR3 sequence (DNA): TGTGCCAGCAGCTTCACAATTTCCAATGGCTACACCTTC.

V and J are TRBV9 and TRBJ2-7, with TRBD2 identical over 13 bases. Germline lookup yields CDR1 SGDLS and CDR2 YYNGEE. The CDR3 covers 16 residues. V was pared by 3 bases and J by 4 bases, with 7 bases of the junction left unmatched. CDR3 coding DNA: TGTGCCAGCAGCGGGACTAGCGGGAGTAATCCATACGAGCAGTACTTC. Translated, it gives CASSGTSGSNPYEQYF.

The CDR3 coding sequence is TGTGCCAGTAGTATACCAGGACCCGGGAGCTATGGCTACACCTTC. Translating it yields CASSIPGPGSYGYTF. The chain carries TRBV19 and TRBJ1-2; D not certain. The V gene lost 2 bases and the J gene lost 4 bases, with 14 bases spanning the gap. CDR1 is LNHDA, CDR2 SQIVND, per germline (reference sequence). The CDR3 totals 15 residues. Full variable domain (remainder filled in from reference TRBV19 and TRBJ1-2): DGGITQSPKYLFRKEGQNVTLSCEQNLNHDAMYWYRQDPGQGLRLIYYSQIVNDFQKGDIAEGYSVSREKKESFPLTVTSAQKNPTAFYLCASSIPGPGSYGYTFGSGTRLTVV.

This clone was picked up one time. This chain joins TRBV27 and TRBJ1-1, with D perhaps TRBD1 (6 bases). This CDR3 contains 16 residues. Germline CDR1 MNHEY, CDR2 SMNVEV (reference sequence). V was pared by 5 bases and J by 5 bases, with 21 bases between. The CDR3 nucleotides are TGTGCCAGCAGTCCATTTCAGGGGCTCTGGGGAACTGAAGCTTTCTTT. It specifies CASSPFQGLWGTEAFF.

This chain links TRBV7-6 with TRBJ2-2, with TRBD2 matching over 8 bases. Germline trimming cut 4 bases from V and 6 bases from J; bases unmatched to any gene: 13. Germline CDR1 and CDR2: SGHVS and FNYEAQ. The CDR3 sequence is 17 residues long. CDR3 protein: CASSSDLAGGFPGELFF. In DNA, the CDR3 is TGTGCCAGCAGCTCCGACCTGGCGGGAGGTTTTCCCGGGGAGCTGTTTTTT.

This chain links TRBV7-6 with TRBJ2-5; 9 bases are shared with TRBD2. Germline V lookup: CDR1 SGHVS, CDR2 FNYEAQ. With 1 base clipped from V and 4 bases from J, the junction kept 4 bases outside the gene matches. There are 15 residues in the CDR3. In DNA, the CDR3 is TGTGCCAGCAGCTTAGAAGGCGGGAGGGGAGAGACCCAGTACTTC. Translated, it gives CASSLEGGRGETQYF.

This sequence joins TRBV19 and TRBJ1-2; unclear D gene. The CDR3 has 17 amino acids. The V end was cut by 10 bases, the J end by 3 bases, with 27 bases between. The germline gives CDR1 LNHDA, CDR2 SQIVND (reference sequence). The chain's CDR3 is CAIWTGGIGYGHYGYTF. CDR3 bases: TGTGCCATTTGGACGGGAGGAATCGGATATGGGCACTATGGCTACACCTTC.

The rearrangement uses TRBV2 and TRBJ2-1; 9 bases are shared with TRBD2. CDR3 length: 15 residues. The V gene end was trimmed by 7 bases and the J gene end by 4 bases; junction bases not matched to a gene: 8. Germline V gene sequence: CDR1 SNHLY, CDR2 FYNNEI. The CDR3 sequence: CASNSGLASYNEQFF. The CDR3 DNA reads as TGTGCCAGCAATTCTGGACTAGCGAGTTACAATGAGCAGTTCTTC.